The 23 T cell receptor beta chains in this list originate from one sample, sequenced in a study of T-cell memory formation after mild COVID-19. TCRdb re-called the 5' RACE reads with MiXCR, one entry per CDR3 protein. The sample includes about 340,000 distinct CDR3 sequences, 20% to 25% of them seen just once. Sequencing was done on a sample of PBMCs or a T cell subset sorted from them (not recorded which). The receptors shown here come from an adult woman who had mild COVID-19 (a few samples of this study predate the infection). Cell type and time point are not known.

V is TRBV7-2 and J is TRBJ2-2, with 7 positions matching TRBD2. V lost 5 bases, J lost 2 bases, and 8 bases stayed unmatched. The CDR3 is made up of 16 amino acids. Germline values: CDR1 SGHTA, CDR2 FQGNSA. The CDR3 loop is CASSPTGLLNTGELFF. CDR3 DNA: TGTGCCAGCAGCCCCACGGGACTACTTAACACCGGGGAGCTGTTTTTT.

This clonotype was seen a handful of times. The V gene is TRBV12-3 or TRBV12-4, the J gene TRBJ1-5; no reliable D call. The CDR3 spans 12 residues. V was trimmed by 1 base and J by 10 bases, leaving 8 bases between them. The chain's CDR3 is CASSLGEGPQHF. The CDR3 region has the DNA TGTGCCAGCAGTTTAGGAGAGGGACCCCAGCATTTT.

This clonotype came up many times. This chain links TRBV5-1 with TRBJ2-3; D might be TRBD2 (5 bases). Trimming removed 3 bases from V and 2 bases from J, with 13 bases in between. The germline gives CDR1 SGHRS, CDR2 YFSETQ. The CDR3 runs to 15 residues. In nucleotides, the CDR3 is TGCGCCAGCAGCTGGAGCGGTTTGGACACAGATACGCAGTATTTT. It is translated as CASSWSGLDTDTQYF.

V and J are TRBV3-1 and TRBJ2-2; D may be TRBD2 (7 bases). V was trimmed by 0 bases and J by 6 bases, leaving 14 bases between them. Germline assignment: CDR1 LGHDT and CDR2 YNNKEL (reference sequence). The CDR3 has 16 amino acids. CDR3 amino acids: CASSQDIRGGAGELFF. The DNA for the CDR3 is TGTGCCAGCAGCCAAGATATCCGCGGGGGCGCCGGGGAGCTGTTTTTT.

The genes are TRBV7-3 and TRBJ2-2; weak D call: TRBD1 (6 bases). This CDR3 has 15 amino acids. Trimming shortened V by 2 bases and J by 1 base, and 8 bases separated the two germline ends. The germline CDR1 and CDR2 sequences are SGHTA and FQGTGA. This chain's CDR3 is CASSLGTRNTGELFF. CDR3 coding DNA: TGTGCCAGCAGCTTAGGGACAAGGAACACCGGGGAGCTGTTTTTT.

The chain couples TRBV7-9 to TRBJ2-1, with D perhaps matching TRBD2 (5 bases). The CDR3 extends over 13 amino acids. CDR1 is SEHNR, CDR2 FQNEAQ, per germline (reference sequence). The V gene lost 1 base and the J gene lost 10 bases, with 11 bases spanning the gap. For the CDR3, the DNA is TGTGCCAGCAGCTTAGTGCCCCCGGGAGAGCAGTTCTTC. Its protein is CASSLVPPGEQFF.

J is TRBJ2-3 and V is TRBV27; unclear D gene. There are 11 residues in the CDR3. Trimming removed 7 bases from V and 6 bases from J, with 8 bases in between. Germline V gives CDR1 MNHEY, CDR2 SMNVEV (reference sequence). CDR3 sequence: CASTHGDTQYF. In DNA, the CDR3 is TGTGCCAGCACCCACGGGGATACGCAGTATTTT.

This clonotype was seen more than once but under ten times. The chain is built from TRBV15 and TRBJ2-1; the D gene is possibly TRBD1 (5 bases). The CDR3 has 15 residues. Trimming removed 3 bases from V and 3 bases from J, with 12 bases in between. Germline-derived CDR1 and CDR2 are LNHNV and YYDKDF (reference sequence). The CDR3 region has the DNA TGTGCCACCAGCAGCGACAGTGGGTACTACAATGAGCAGTTCTTC. It translates to CATSSDSGYYNEQFF.

This clonotype was found a few times. The chain joins TRBV12-3 or TRBV12-4 to TRBJ2-5; a weak D match, TRBD1 (5 bases). CDR3 length: 13 amino acids. V was shortened by 7 bases and J by 3 bases, with 12 bases between the two germline ends. The CDR3 here is CASTPKGKETQYF. The CDR3 nucleotides are TGTGCCAGCACACCGAAGGGGAAAGAGACCCAGTACTTC.

The chain has TRBV7-9 and TRBJ1-5; D unclear. Germline V gene lookup returns CDR1 SEHNR and CDR2 FQNEAQ (reference sequence). V was trimmed by 5 bases and J by 8 bases, leaving 10 bases between them. There are 12 residues in the CDR3. CDR3 protein: CASSVSGKPQHF. The CDR3 bases are TGTGCCAGCAGCGTGAGTGGAAAGCCCCAGCATTTT. The full variable domain, in which reference TRBV7-9 and TRBJ1-5 provide the parts outside the CDR3, is DTGVSQNPRHKITKRGQNVTFRCDPISEHNRLYWYRQTLGQGPEFLTYFQNEAQLEKSRLLSDRFSAERPKGSFSTLEIQRTEQGDSAMYLCASSVSGKPQHFGDGTRLSIL.

CDR3 in amino acids: CASSYSASNEQFF. In nucleotides, the CDR3 is TGTGCCAGCAGTTACTCGGCTAGCAATGAGCAGTTCTTC. The V call is TRBV6-5, the J call TRBJ2-1; no firm D call. Germline lookup yields CDR1 MNHEY and CDR2 SVGAGI. The V gene lost 0 bases and the J gene lost 6 bases, with 6 bases spanning the gap. This CDR3 is 13 amino acids long.

This clonotype was observed a handful of times. The V call is TRBV7-3, the J call TRBJ2-2, with TRBD2 identical over 7 bases. This CDR3 region has 16 residues. The V gene's germline CDR1 is SGHTA and CDR2 FQGTGA. V dropped 3 bases and J dropped 6; count of bases not matched to a gene: 10. The CDR3 sequence: CASSFLGVAGPGELFF. CDR3 sequence (DNA): TGTGCCAGCAGCTTTCTCGGGGTAGCGGGCCCCGGGGAGCTGTTTTTT.

A few counts support this clonotype. The rearrangement links TRBV12-3 or TRBV12-4 to TRBJ2-5; TRBD2 agrees at 7 bases. The CDR3 has 15 residues. Trimming took 6 bases from V and 9 from J; bases not matched to a gene: 16. The CDR3 coding sequence is TGTGCCAGCAGCCCACTAGCGACCCAGGGCATAGCCCAGTACTTC. Residues: CASSPLATQGIAQYF.

The V and J genes are TRBV19 and TRBJ2-7; 9 positions match TRBD2. J was trimmed by 6 bases and V by 8 bases; bases with no gene match: 8. In germline, CDR1 is LNHDA, CDR2 SQIVND (reference sequence). This CDR3 contains 13 residues. DNA for the CDR3: TGTGCCAGTTCGATAGCGGGAGACTTCGAGCAGTACTTC. The encoded protein is CASSIAGDFEQYF.

The genes are TRBV19 and TRBJ1-5, with TRBD1 matching 7 bases. The CDR3 spans 15 residues. CDR1 LNHDA and CDR2 SQIVND come from the germline V gene (reference sequence). V shed 9 bases and J 3 bases; nucleotides not matched to a gene: 11. In DNA form, the CDR3 reads TGTGCCAGCTCGAAACAGGGGAGTGACAATCAGCCCCAGCATTTT. This sequence encodes CASSKQGSDNQPQHF.

This clonotype showed up just a few times. The rearrangement uses TRBV12-3 or TRBV12-4 and TRBJ2-3; 7 bases map to TRBD2. J lost 4 bases, V lost 3 bases, and 7 bases had no gene match. This CDR3 contains 15 residues. The CDR3 sequence is CASSLRASGSDTQYF. The CDR3, as DNA: TGTGCCAGCAGTTTGAGGGCTAGCGGCTCAGATACGCAGTATTTT.

The chain employs TRBV5-1 and TRBJ2-1; D not resolved. The germline CDR1 and CDR2 sequences are SGHRS and YFSETQ. The CDR3 is made up of 15 amino acids. V dropped 4 bases and J dropped 6 bases, with 17 bases sitting between them. The CDR3 bases are TGCGCCAGCAGCAGGGTAGACATCTTTACCAATGAGCAGTTCTTC. Its protein is CASSRVDIFTNEQFF.

The V and J genes are TRBV4-1 and TRBJ2-5; weak D call: TRBD1 (5 bases). The CDR3 has 16 amino acids. Germline-derived CDR1 and CDR2 are MGHRA and YSYEKL. The V gene lost 1 base and the J gene lost 2 bases, with 14 bases spanning the gap. The CDR3 loop reads CASSQGSGHSQETQYF. As DNA, the CDR3 is TGCGCCAGCAGCCAAGGGTCAGGGCACTCACAAGAGACCCAGTACTTC.

This clonotype came up a few times. The J gene is TRBJ2-2, the V gene TRBV5-1; possibly TRBD2 for D (6 bases). The CDR3 sequence is 16 residues long. Per germline, CDR1 SGHRS and CDR2 YFSETQ. Trimming pared 4 bases from V and 5 bases from J, leaving 18 bases between. CDR3 loop: CASSPWWDSETGELFF. The CDR3 DNA is TGCGCCAGCAGCCCATGGTGGGACTCAGAGACCGGGGAGCTGTTTTTT.

The chain couples TRBV7-2 to TRBJ2-1; the D gene is possibly TRBD2 (5 bases). The germline CDR1 and CDR2 sequences are SGHTA and FQGNSA. The V end was cut by 3 bases, the J end by 3 bases, with 15 bases between. The CDR3 extends over 16 amino acids. The DNA for the CDR3 is TGTGCCAGCAGCTTGGCGGACTCCCGGTTCTACAATGAGCAGTTCTTC. Translation: CASSLADSRFYNEQFF.

In its sample, this clonotype was seen a few times. V and J are TRBV27 and TRBJ2-3; 7 bases map to TRBD2. The V and J ends lost 2 bases and 0 bases, in that order; junction bases with no gene match: 2. CDR1 is MNHEY, CDR2 SMNVEV, per germline (reference sequence). The CDR3 runs 15 residues. In nucleotides, the CDR3 is TGTGCCAGCAGTTTAAGACTAGCTAGCACAGATACGCAGTATTTT. As protein: CASSLRLASTDTQYF.

This clonotype occurred a few times. The V and J genes are TRBV6-5 and TRBJ2-7; 12 bases fit TRBD2. V shed 0 bases and J 0 bases; nucleotides not matched to a gene: 3. The CDR3 has 17 amino acids. Germline-derived CDR1 and CDR2 are MNHEY and SVGAGI. This chain's CDR3 is CASSYSPTSGSSYEQYF. For the CDR3, the DNA is TGTGCCAGCAGTTACTCTCCGACTAGCGGGAGCTCCTACGAGCAGTACTTC.

The sample holds a few counts of this clonotype. The chain couples TRBV5-1 to TRBJ1-1; TRBD1 matches at 11 bases. This CDR3 contains 17 residues. Germline loops: CDR1 SGHRS, CDR2 YFSETQ. J was trimmed by 1 base and V by 4 bases; bases with no gene match: 9. CDR3 nucleotide sequence: TGCGCCAGCAGCCCCCCCCGGACAGGGGGCGAGAACACTGAAGCTTTCTTT. Translation: CASSPPRTGGENTEAFF. Based on the CDR3 plus reference TRBV5-1 and TRBJ1-1, the full variable domain is KAGVTQTPRYLIKTRGQQVTLSCSPISGHRSVSWYQQTPGQGLQFLFEYFSETQRNKGNFPGRFSGRQFSNSRSEMNVSTLELGDSALYLCASSPPRTGGENTEAFFGQGTRLTVV.